Sequencing of this T cell receptor beta chain was carried out in a study of blood T cell repertoires in COVID-19. Overall study: Samples came from the United States, Italy and Spain, spanning acute and convalescent COVID-19. Nucleic acid was either cDNA or gDNA, and it came from T cells, B-cell-depleted T cells, or PBMCs.

The protocol was immunoSEQ multiplex PCR, while the TCRdb copy is restricted to in-frame clones and leaves out a portion. Here the sample spans 400,000 or so clones, approximately 91% being singletons. Recruited during active infection, patients (from Seattle) were subsequently followed longitudinally. Source material: peripheral blood. The sequence derives from a woman aged 40 to 50 with COVID-19, enrolled during active disease.

This CDR3 reads CASGDQLSNQPQHF. The CDR3 nucleotides read TGTGCCAGCGGAGACCAGCTTAGCAATCAGCCCCAGCATTTT. The chain employs TRBV7-2 and TRBJ1-5; D is ambiguous. This CDR3 is built from 14 residues. V lost 8 bases and J lost 0, with 11 bases in between. CDR1 SGHTA and CDR2 FQGNSA come from the germline V gene. Looking up the rest from reference TRBV7-2 and TRBJ1-5 gives the full variable domain: GAGVSQSPSNKVTEKGKDVELRCDPISGHTALYWYRQSLGQGLEFLIYFQGNSAPDKSGLPSDRFSAERTGGSVSTLTIQRTQQEDSAVYLCASGDQLSNQPQHFGDGTRLSIL.